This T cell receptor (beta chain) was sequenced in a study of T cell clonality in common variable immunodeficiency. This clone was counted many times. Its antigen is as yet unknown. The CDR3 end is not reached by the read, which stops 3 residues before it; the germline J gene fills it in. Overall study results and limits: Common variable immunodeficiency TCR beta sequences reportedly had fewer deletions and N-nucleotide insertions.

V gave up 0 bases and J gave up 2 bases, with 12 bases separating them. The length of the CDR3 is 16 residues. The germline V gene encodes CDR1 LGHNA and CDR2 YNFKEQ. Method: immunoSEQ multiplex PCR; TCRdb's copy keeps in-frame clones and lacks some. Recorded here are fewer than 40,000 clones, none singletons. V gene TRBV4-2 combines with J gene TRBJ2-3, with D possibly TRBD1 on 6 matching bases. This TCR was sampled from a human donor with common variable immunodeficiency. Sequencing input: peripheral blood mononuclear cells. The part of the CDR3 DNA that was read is TGTGCCAGCAGCCAAGATGCAGGGGCCGCCACAGATACG. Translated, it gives CASSQDAGAATDT. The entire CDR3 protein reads CASSQDAGAATDTQYF.